This T cell receptor beta chain was captured by sequencing in a study of blood T cell repertoires in COVID-19. Clones were read by immunoSEQ multiplex PCR, and TCRdb kept only the in-frame ones, dropping some. The sample yields 350,000 to 450,000 clones, approximately 90% seen once. Living in 24 US areas, the participants were between 18 and 89 years of age. The sequenced sample consisted of PBMCs or T cells enriched from blood (not recorded which). The receptor's source is a woman aged 40-49 years who had been exposed to COVID-19.

For the CDR3, the DNA is TGTGCCAGCAGCGTAGGCAGGGGCCGAGGGGGTGAAGCTTTCTTT. Translating it yields CASSVGRGRGGEAFF. The chain uses TRBV9 and TRBJ1-1; the D gene is possibly TRBD1 (6 bases). Germline V CDR1 and CDR2: SGDLS, YYNGEE. V lost 0 bases to trimming and J lost 7 bases, with 16 bases between them. The CDR3 runs 15 residues. Full variable domain (remainder filled in from reference TRBV9 and TRBJ1-1): DSGVTQTPKHLITATGQRVTLRCSPRSGDLSVYWYQQSLDQGLQFLIQYYNGEERAKGNILERFSAQQFPDLHSELNLSSLELGDSALYFCASSVGRGRGGEAFFGQGTRLTVV.